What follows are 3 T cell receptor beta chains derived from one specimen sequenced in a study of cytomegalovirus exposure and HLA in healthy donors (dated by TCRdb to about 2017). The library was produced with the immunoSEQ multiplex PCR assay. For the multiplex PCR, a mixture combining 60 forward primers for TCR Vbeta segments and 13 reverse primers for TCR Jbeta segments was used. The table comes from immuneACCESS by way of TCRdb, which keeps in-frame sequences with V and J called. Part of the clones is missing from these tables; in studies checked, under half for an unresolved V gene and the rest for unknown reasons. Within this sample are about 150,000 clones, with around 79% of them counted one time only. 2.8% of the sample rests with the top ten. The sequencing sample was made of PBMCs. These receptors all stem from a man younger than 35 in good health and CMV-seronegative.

CDR3 loop: CASSPRTGVDTGELFF. The CDR3, as DNA: TGTGCCAGCAGCCCGCGGACAGGGGTGGACACCGGGGAGCTGTTTTTT. This sequence joins TRBV9 and TRBJ2-2, with 9 bases identical to TRBD1. This CDR3 is 16 amino acids long. V trimming: 4 bases; J trimming: 3 bases; junction bases outside the gene matches: 7. Germline V gene sequence: CDR1 SGDLS, CDR2 YYNGEE.

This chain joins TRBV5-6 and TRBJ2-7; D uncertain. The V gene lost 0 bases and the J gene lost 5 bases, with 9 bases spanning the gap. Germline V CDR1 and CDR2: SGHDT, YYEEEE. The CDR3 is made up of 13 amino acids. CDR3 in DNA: TGTGCCAGCAGCTTGGATATTGAGGACGAGCAGTACTTC. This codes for CASSLDIEDEQYF.

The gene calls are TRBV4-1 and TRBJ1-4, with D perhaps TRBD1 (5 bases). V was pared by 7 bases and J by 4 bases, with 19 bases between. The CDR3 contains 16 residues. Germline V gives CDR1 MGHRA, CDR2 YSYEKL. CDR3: CASTLDGGYINEKLFF. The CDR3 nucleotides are TGCGCCAGCACCCTTGACGGGGGGTATATTAATGAAAAACTGTTTTTT.